This T cell receptor beta chain was captured in a study of T-cell reconstitution after alpha-beta-depleted transplantation in children. Findings and limits, study-wide: The study traced high day-60 TCRbeta diversity in some patients to surviving recipient T cells and thymic progenitors. Fresh T-cell production supplied most of the T-cell counts and diversity seen one year after transplant. As was reported, about two months after transplant, alpha-beta T cells came from several hundred expanded graft clones.

Notes on this clonotype: What it binds is unknown.

Using unique molecular identifiers, the investigators prepared the TCRbeta library. TCRdb independently ran MiXCR on the PCR reads; one entry per CDR3 protein. Among fewer than 450,000 distinct CDR3 sequences listed, roughly 17% were seen once. The CDR3 sequence is 15 residues long. The V gene lost 0 bases and the J gene lost 6 bases, with 13 bases spanning the gap. The germline CDR1 and CDR2 sequences are KGHSH and LQKENI. The sequence came from a male patient aged 2-15 years who had a stem cell transplant for acute lymphoblastic leukemia, so the T cells may come from the graft donor. The V call is TRBV18, the J call TRBJ2-3; TRBD1 is a possible D gene (5 bases). The material was PBMCs, mostly from graft donor cells, obtained 360 days after TCRalphabeta/CD19-depleted stem cell transplant. The CDR3 spells CASSPPGQPGDTQYF. The CDR3 region has the DNA TGTGCCAGCTCACCACCGGGGCAACCCGGCGATACGCAGTATTTT.